This T cell receptor beta chain was sequenced in a study of cytomegalovirus exposure and HLA in healthy donors (dated by TCRdb to about 2017). With respect to the entire study: An earlier analysis of several hundred of the donors reported roughly 270 Gb of sequence data and some 120 million unique TCR beta sequences from 150 million to 200 million T cells. Roughly 300 gigabases of sequencing data and approximately 85 million unique TCR sequences were included in an early release covering around 600 HLA-typed donors. Of the 350 to 450 genotyped donors, less than 90% were placed in the genetic ancestry cluster associated with self-reported Caucasian donors. The study aimed to test whether cataloging public T cell receptors could reveal signatures of past pathogen exposure. The study profiled the T cell repertoires of hundreds of subjects by immunosequencing and related them to cytomegalovirus serostatus. Besides the first cohort of approximately 710 subjects, a separate validation cohort made up of 120 different subjects was used. To predict cytomegalovirus infection status, the study brought together high-throughput TCR immunosequencing, statistical association of individual TCRs with disease status, and machine learning. A later analysis re-analyzed previously published TCR beta repertoires from 600 to 850 donors and added high-resolution HLA genotyping to study TCR occurrence patterns. Rather than using new phenotypic data, the later analysis identified candidate immune exposures from TCR beta sequences and from how often those sequences occurred across donors. To decide whether each TCR beta V gene segment behaved as functional or pseudogenic, an earlier analysis of approximately 620 of the donors relied on high-throughput TCR beta sequencing. Donor age, sex, ethnicity and CMV serostatus were compiled together with the repertoire data. Genome-wide SNP genotypes for about 65% of the 666 donors were used in a later genetic analysis, which treated that subset as a discovery cohort. Every discovery cohort repertoire had been produced on one sequencing platform. Class I and class II HLA loci were covered by the typing at four-digit resolution. Typing coverage differed by locus: A, B, C, DRB1 and DQB1 were typed in about 629-630 donors, DQA1 in roughly 510, DPA1 in some 600, and DPB1 in roughly 450. Roughly 5 DR-DQ haplotypes were treated as single units for association and clustering because of strong linkage in the cohort. Across about 380 genotyped donors of the cohort, an average of about 200,000 unique TCR beta nucleotide sequences per donor were sequenced, and around 20% of those sequences were non-productive.

The cohort comprised under 700 healthy bone marrow donors. At the time of sampling, all cohort members were nominally healthy, though unrecorded immune exposures were likely present. The donor tested CMV seronegative, placing the donor among the 350 or so seronegative members of the cohort. A peripheral blood sample was collected from each donor, and TCR beta sequencing was performed on peripheral blood mononuclear cells. Genomic DNA extraction from the blood cell samples was performed with the Qiagen DNeasy Blood Extraction Kit. Beyond this particular receptor, the publication reports: A later genetic analysis reported fewer N-insertions in productive TCRs among donors in an Asian-associated ancestry cluster than the roughly 700-donor mean. The earlier analysis of some 560 of the donors excluded some 16 rarely observed V segments, including chromosome 9 orphons, because counts were too low. In this cohort, only TCR beta chains were sequenced, and detectable features were limited by the absence of alpha or paired-chain data. According to a later analysis, TCR association rates differed among HLA loci, with DRB1 alleles showing the most associated TCRs and HLA-C alleles showing the fewest. An association between a missense DCLRE1C variant and V-gene and J-gene trimming of TCR beta chains was found in a later genetic analysis and replicated in an independent cohort. In both the original and validation cohorts, the classifier was reported to diagnose cytomegalovirus status with high specificity and sensitivity. A total of around 150 TCR beta chains were listed by the study as associated with cytomegalovirus. In a later analysis, several top co-occurrence clusters were reported to appear linked to parvovirus B19, influenza, CMV and Epstein-Barr virus. In vitro tests confirmed that a few of the cytomegalovirus-associated TCR beta chains recognize cytomegalovirus antigens. The sequencing pipeline was judged likely to have produced a cluster of highly shared sequence variants as a technical artifact. When HLA alleles, especially DR and DQ, strongly co-occurred, attributing TCR associations to individual alleles was difficult. Correlated functional status among segregating V segments might be attributable to linkage disequilibrium, but an unknown experimental factor could not be ruled out. Sequencing depth was assumed to be roughly uniform across donors in the presence/absence analyses, though that assumption may not hold. A further reported finding was that TCR beta sequences accurately predicted the HLA-A and HLA-B alleles for most subjects in the first cohort. In a later analysis, HLA-associated TCR beta chains were found to be more clonally expanded and to have lower generation probabilities than equally common non-associated chains. Immune exposure information for the cohort was limited to CMV serostatus. Most TCR sequences were observed very rarely across donors, whereas some public TCRs were present in many individuals. HLA typing was unavailable for some donors at each locus, so association tests used only the typed subset. According to the authors, the approach could potentially be generalized to other disease states and immunological phenotypes. Broadly in line with IMGT annotations, most TCR beta V segments showed up in productive rearrangements about 87% or about 30% of the time in an earlier analysis of some 590 of the donors. Most CMV-associated TCR beta chains appeared to be HLA-restricted in a later analysis, and the HLA associations seemed to be driven largely by CMV exposure. The 87-base-pair reads could not distinguish some IMGT-functional V segments, including TRBV6-2 and TRBV6-3, so those segments were excluded. At a false discovery rate of 0.05, a later analysis linked about 17,000 TCR beta sequences to specific HLA alleles.

Libraries came from the immunoSEQ multiplex PCR assay. A mixture of 60 forward primers for TCR Vbeta segments and 13 reverse primers for TCR Jbeta segments was used in the multiplex PCR. A multiplex PCR assay on genomic DNA amplified the CDR3 region of rearranged TCR beta genes. The Illumina HiSeq System was used to sequence the amplified TCR beta libraries as 87-base-pair reads. Per the original workflow: A later analysis counted some 74 million unique TCR beta chains across the 700 or so repertoires, and 10 million to 11 million of these chains were shared by at least two donors. Raw reads were error-corrected and collapsed into unique sequences with a nearest-neighbor algorithm that merged closely related sequences to remove PCR and sequencing errors. Alignment of CDR3 sequences to IMGT reference sequences was used to assign V, D and J gene segments. For a sequence to be retained, a match of at least six nucleotides to both a V gene segment and a J gene segment was required. Rearrangements were classified as productive when the CDR3 lacked stop codons and remained in frame with V and J, and all other rearrangements were classified as non-productive. CDR3 was defined by IMGT convention, running from the second conserved V-encoded cysteine to the conserved J-encoded phenylalanine. The earlier analysis of 450 to 750 of the donors excluded any sequence lacking an unambiguous match to a single V gene segment. In an earlier analysis of a few hundred of the donors, a V segment was called functional when productive rearrangements were above 56.7%, and segregating when the standard deviation between donors exceeded 5%. To diagnose cytomegalovirus status from the catalog of TCR beta chain sequences, a statistical classification framework was built. V and J gene assignment, in a later analysis, came from comparing TCR nucleotide sequences with IMGT/GENE-DB human TR gene sequences. In a later analysis, CDR3 sequences and most-parsimonious VDJ recombination scenarios were assigned using the TCRdist pipeline. In a later analysis, every TCR beta chain was defined by the combination of its CDR3 amino acid sequence and its V-gene family, and reads without a unique V-gene family were dropped. In a later analysis, approximately 590 highly shared, low-generation-probability nucleotide sequences were removed to address suspected cross-contamination and a sequencing artifact. In a later analysis, a clonal expansion index for each public chain was calculated from normalized within-repertoire ranks of inferred template counts. In a later analysis, generation probabilities were computed using a VDJ recombination model fitted to out-of-frame rearrangements, and the results were checked against IGoR. Hypergeometric tests were used in a later analysis to score TCR-TCR, TCR-HLA and TCR-CMV co-occurrence, with a repertoire-size bias correction applied to the TCR pairs. A later analysis estimated false discovery rates by permuting HLA or CMV assignments 20 times. In a later analysis, co-occurring TCRs were grouped using DBSCAN, with TCRdist sequence similarity added in when clustering inside HLA-allele-positive subsets. Co-occurrence clustering excluded repertoires with fewer than 30,000 or more than 120,000 public chains, plus five with anomalous nucleotide sharing. Entries here come from immuneACCESS through TCRdb and include only in-frame sequences with V and J called. Some clones fail to appear in such tables; in the studies checked, an unresolved V gene covers under half of the shortfall, and the cause of the remainder is unknown. That table gives V, J and clone size, and the DNA gave D and trimming. In all, the sample holds approximately 110,000 clones, and 70% to 80% of those were seen once. The top ten hold more than 1.5% of the sample.

To note about this clone: Its antigen is still unknown. No quality values exist for individual bases; no much larger clone is one base distant.

Relative to germline, V is missing 4 bases and J is missing 3 bases, with 2 bases of the junction outside any gene match. The CDR3 sequence holds 14 residues, the cysteine and phenylalanine included. CDR3 DNA only is kept here, 42 bases in frame from base 1. Reading the germline V gene gives CDR1 SGHTA and CDR2 FQGNSA. This receptor chain uses TRBV7-2 and TRBJ1-5, with 8 central nucleotides matching TRBD1. The source of this sequence is a man aged 50 to 60 in good health and CMV-seronegative. The sequencing sample was made of PBMCs. At the DNA level, the sequence is TGTGCCAGCAGCTGGGGACAGGTCAATCAGCCCCAGCATTTT. This yields the protein CASSWGQVNQPQHF.